The T cell receptor beta chain described here comes from a study of shared clonotypes between healthy human individuals. Study-level information: Per-donor plates numbered three CD4 naive, three CD4 memory, two CD8 naive and one CD8 memory.

The junction had 3 bases not matched to a gene; V was cut back by 1 base and J by 3 bases. Germline lookup yields CDR1 MGHRA and CDR2 YSYEKL. The CDR3 spans 15 residues. Only in-frame clones appear in the TCRdb table, and some are missing; sequencing was by immunoSEQ multiplex PCR. The table records some 2,100,000 clones, more than 85% of them present only once. Overall study results and limits: Among a few donors, approximately 5% of naive CD4 clonotypes were found in common.

Naivety among CD8 cells was defined by CD45RO negativity and positive CCR7 selection, thereby excluding terminally differentiated effector memory CD45RA+ cells. Concerning this clone: Its antigen is unidentified.

The V call is TRBV4-1, the J call TRBJ2-7, with TRBD1 identical over 10 bases. Sequenced material: naive CD8+ T cells from PBMCs. The source of this sequence is a young man in good health. Some clones in this sample may be carry-over from other donors' samples. The CDR3 spells CASSQARTGGYEQYF. The CDR3 nucleotides are TGCGCCAGCAGCCAAGCCAGGACAGGGGGCTACGAGCAGTACTTC.